Each of the 20 T cell receptor beta chains below was sequenced from the same sample in a study of vaccination effects on CD4 cells after COVID-19 (dated 2022 in TCRdb). In the ViraFEST assay, PBMC were stimulated with viral peptide pools, and antigen-specific CD4+ T cell clonotypes were then identified by expansion using TCR sequencing. After 10 days of culture, CD4+ T cells were isolated with the EasySep CD4+ T cell isolation kit. Convalescent patients had PCR-confirmed SARS-CoV-2 infection between March and December 2020, before Alpha, Beta and Delta variants emerged in the United States. The protocol used for the library was the immunoSEQ multiplex PCR assay. TCRdb mirrors the immuneACCESS table, restricted to in-frame sequences. Some clones are absent from its copies; in checked studies, under half trace to an unresolved V gene, and the reason for the others is unknown. The sample table contains 42,000 or so clones; only one count was recorded for approximately 77% of them. The leading ten clones occupy 25% to 35% of the sample.

Their antigens remain unidentified. Sequences were derived from CD4+ T cells from PBMCs cultured with a peptide pool, sampled before COVID-19 vaccination. Source of these receptors: a human donor who had a prior SARS-CoV-2 infection.

This sequence joins TRBV5-1 and TRBJ1-4, with D possibly TRBD1 on 5 matching bases. V dropped 4 bases and J dropped 8 bases, with 12 bases sitting between them. Germline V gives CDR1 SGHRS, CDR2 YFSETQ. CDR3 length equals 13 residues. The CDR3 DNA reads TGCGCCAGCAGCCCCCGGGACCGCGAAAAACTGTTTTTT. Protein: CASSPRDREKLFF.

The rearrangement uses TRBV7-9 and TRBJ2-5; D is unresolved. The CDR3 spans 14 residues. Between the trimmed V and J ends, which lost 2 bases and 5 bases, there was a span of 12 bases. CDR1 SEHNR and CDR2 FQNEAQ come from the germline V gene (reference sequence). In DNA, the CDR3 is TGTGCCAGCAGCTTATCCCCCCGGCATGAGACCCAGTACTTC. This sequence encodes CASSLSPRHETQYF.

V usage is TRBV27 and J usage is TRBJ1-5; weak D call: TRBD1 (6 bases). Germline-derived CDR1 and CDR2 are MNHEY and SMNVEV (reference sequence). V gave up 6 bases and J gave up 3 bases, with 21 bases separating them. The length of the CDR3 is 17 residues. DNA for the CDR3: TGTGCCAGCAGACCGGTGGGGGAGACAGGTTCCAATCAGCCCCAGCATTTT. Translated: CASRPVGETGSNQPQHF.

In its sample, this clone was seen once. The chain carries TRBV18 and TRBJ2-3; no clear D gene. In germline, CDR1 is KGHSH, CDR2 LQKENI. The CDR3 runs 15 residues. V lost 2 bases and J 2 bases, leaving 11 bases between the germline ends. CDR3 sequence reads: CASSPTEPSTDTQYF. CDR3 bases: TGTGCCAGCTCACCAACAGAGCCATCCACAGATACGCAGTATTTT.

The chain joins TRBV3-1 (or the pseudogene TRBV3-2) to TRBJ2-1; 10 positions agree with TRBD2. Germline CDR1 is LGHDT and CDR2 is YNNKEL (reference sequence). V shed 6 bases, J shed 2 bases, and the junction held 4 bases outside the gene matches. This CDR3 is built from 15 residues. This chain's CDR3 is CASSNTSGTYNEQFF. CDR3 nucleotides: TGTGCCAGCAGTAATACTAGCGGGACCTACAATGAGCAGTTCTTC.

Worth noting for this clone: At one end the junction does not follow the germline gene, possibly because of a read error. The chain is built from TRBV7-7 and TRBJ2-3; TRBD2 agrees at 10 bases. This CDR3 spans 18 amino acids. Germline V gene sequence: CDR1 SSHAT, CDR2 FNYEAQ (reference sequence). CDR3 amino acids: CASSLRAGGPLSTDTQYF. The CDR3 nucleotides are TGTGCTAGCAGCTTAAGAGCGGGGGGGCCCCTATCCACAGATACGCAGTATTTT.

The V gene is TRBV5-8, the J gene TRBJ2-5, with 13 positions matching TRBD2. Germline V CDR1 and CDR2: SGHTS, YDEGEE. The V and J ends lost 4 bases and 5 bases, in that order; junction bases with no gene match: 8. The CDR3 covers 16 residues. The CDR3 nucleotides read TGTGCCAGCAGCCTGGGGACTAGCGGGGAGACGGAGACCCAGTACTTC. This gives the protein CASSLGTSGETETQYF.

This clone came up a few times. The chain combines TRBV5-1 with TRBJ2-1; D call uncertain. The V gene lost 0 bases and the J gene lost 5 bases, with 9 bases spanning the gap. The length of the CDR3 is 14 residues. Germline lookup yields CDR1 SGHRS and CDR2 YFSETQ. DNA for the CDR3: TGCGCCAGCAGCTTGGAGGGCGGCCACAATGAGCAGTTCTTC. Translating it yields CASSLEGGHNEQFF.

The CDR3 protein is CASSPRTGDNQPQHF. For the CDR3, the DNA is TGTGCCAGCAGTCCCAGGACAGGTGACAATCAGCCCCAGCATTTT. This chain joins TRBV28 and TRBJ1-5, with TRBD1 identical over 7 bases. Germline V gene data show CDR1 as MDHEN and CDR2 as SYDVKM. CDR3 length: 15 residues. With V trimmed by 5 bases and J by 3 bases, 7 bases remained unmatched. Full variable domain (remainder filled in from reference TRBV28 and TRBJ1-5): DVKVTQSSRYLVKRTGEKVFLECVQDMDHENMFWYRQDPGLGLRLIYFSYDVKMKEKGDIPEGYSVSREKKERFSLILESASTNQTSMYLCASSPRTGDNQPQHFGDGTRLSIL.

The chain joins TRBV30 to TRBJ2-7, with TRBD2 matching over 7 bases. J lost 3 bases, V lost 2 bases, and 7 bases had no gene match. CDR1 and CDR2 from the germline V gene are GTSNPN and SVGIG (reference sequence). CDR3 length: 14 residues. The CDR3 nucleotides read TGTGCCTGGAGTCGGGGGGTCGGATACTACGAGCAGTACTTC. Translating gives CAWSRGVGYYEQYF.

This clone has just a few counts. This chain links TRBV18 with TRBJ1-4; D call uncertain. Per germline, CDR1 KGHSH and CDR2 LQKENI. The CDR3 is 15 residues long. V was pared by 6 bases and J by 7 bases, with 18 bases between. The CDR3 spells CASSRTTGFGEKLFF. The CDR3 nucleotides are TGTGCCAGCTCTAGAACGACGGGATTCGGTGAAAAACTGTTTTTT.

This chain uses TRBV3-1 (or the pseudogene TRBV3-2) with TRBJ2-1; tentative D call: TRBD2 (6 bases). This CDR3 has 15 residues. Between the trimmed V and J ends, which lost 8 bases and 1 base, there was a span of 15 bases. The V gene's germline CDR1 is LGHDT and CDR2 YNNKEL (reference sequence). The CDR3 DNA reads as TGTGCCAGCGGTAGAGCGGGTGCTTCCTACAATGAGCAGTTCTTC. Translation gives CASGRAGASYNEQFF.

This clone was counted between two and nine times. This chain uses TRBV2 with TRBJ2-1; TRBD1 aligns across 9 bases. This CDR3 region has 14 residues. The ends lost 7 bases at V and 6 bases at J; junction bases unmatched: 7. Germline loops: CDR1 SNHLY, CDR2 FYNNEI. CDR3 protein: CASTRDRAANEQFF. CDR3 nucleotide sequence: TGTGCCAGCACCCGGGACAGGGCGGCCAATGAGCAGTTCTTC. Full variable domain (rest looked up from reference TRBV2 and TRBJ2-1): EPEVTQTPSHQVTQMGQEVILRCVPISNHLYFYWYRQILGQKVEFLVSFYNNEISEKSEIFDDQFSVERPDGSNFTLKIRSTKLEDSAMYFCASTRDRAANEQFFGPGTRLTVL.

The V call is TRBV10-3, the J call TRBJ2-3; 11 bases are shared with TRBD2. Germline assignment: CDR1 ENHRY and CDR2 SYGVKD. J gave up 4 bases and V 0 bases, and 9 bases lay outside the gene matches. This CDR3 region has 18 residues. CDR3 coding DNA: TGTGCCATCAGTGAGTCTAGCGGGGGGGCACGTCTCCCAGATACGCAGTATTTT. This translates into CAISESSGGARLPDTQYF.

The rearrangement uses TRBV28 and TRBJ2-3; perhaps D is TRBD1 or TRBD2 (6 bases each). V gave up 6 bases and J gave up 5 bases, with 15 bases separating them. Germline lookup yields CDR1 MDHEN and CDR2 SYDVKM. CDR3 size: 14 residues. The CDR3 sequence is CASSMGGSVDTQYF. In nucleotides, the CDR3 is TGTGCCAGCAGCATGGGGGGCTCAGTAGATACGCAGTATTTT.

V and J are TRBV5-1 and TRBJ1-4; no clear D gene. This CDR3 comprises 15 residues. The V gene's germline CDR1 is SGHRS and CDR2 YFSETQ. Deletions cut 4 bases from V and 5 bases from J, with 15 bases between. The DNA of the CDR3 is TGCGCCAGCAGCCCCCAGTGGGGTAACAATGAAAAACTGTTTTTT. This translates into CASSPQWGNNEKLFF.

The chain combines TRBV4-2 with TRBJ1-5; D gene uncertain. CDR3 length: 15 residues. The germline V and J ends were trimmed by 0 bases and 3 bases, with 9 bases remaining between them. CDR1 is LGHNA, CDR2 YNFKEQ, per germline. The CDR3 DNA sequence: TGTGCCAGCAGCCAAGATCCCACAGACAATCAGCCCCAGCATTTT. It is translated as CASSQDPTDNQPQHF.

The rearrangement uses TRBV14 and TRBJ1-6; D uncertain. This CDR3 contains 17 residues. Germline V gene lookup returns CDR1 SGHDN and CDR2 FVKESK. The germline V and J ends were trimmed by 0 bases and 0 bases, with 9 bases remaining between them. CDR3 sequence: CASSQEVGSSYNSPLHF. The CDR3 nucleotides read TGTGCCAGCAGCCAAGAGGTTGGGAGCTCCTATAATTCACCCCTCCACTTT.

This chain links TRBV2 with TRBJ1-6, with D perhaps matching TRBD1 (6 bases). V was cut by 4 bases and J by 4 bases, with 14 bases left in between. The V gene's germline CDR1 is SNHLY and CDR2 FYNNEI. This CDR3 has 16 residues. The CDR3 protein is CASSVRGGTYNSPLHF. CDR3 nucleotides: TGTGCCAGCAGTGTTAGGGGGGGGACATATAATTCACCCCTCCACTTT.

The chain joins TRBV5-4 to TRBJ2-2, with D tentatively TRBD1 or TRBD2 (5 bases each). The CDR3 consists of 17 residues. The germline gives CDR1 SGHNT, CDR2 YYREEE (reference sequence). The germline V and J ends were trimmed by 0 bases and 8 bases, with 20 bases remaining between them. Here the CDR3 DNA reads TGTGCCAGCAGCTTGGGAGCGAGCGGTTCCTGGGGGGGGGAGCTGTTTTTT. Translated: CASSLGASGSWGGELFF.